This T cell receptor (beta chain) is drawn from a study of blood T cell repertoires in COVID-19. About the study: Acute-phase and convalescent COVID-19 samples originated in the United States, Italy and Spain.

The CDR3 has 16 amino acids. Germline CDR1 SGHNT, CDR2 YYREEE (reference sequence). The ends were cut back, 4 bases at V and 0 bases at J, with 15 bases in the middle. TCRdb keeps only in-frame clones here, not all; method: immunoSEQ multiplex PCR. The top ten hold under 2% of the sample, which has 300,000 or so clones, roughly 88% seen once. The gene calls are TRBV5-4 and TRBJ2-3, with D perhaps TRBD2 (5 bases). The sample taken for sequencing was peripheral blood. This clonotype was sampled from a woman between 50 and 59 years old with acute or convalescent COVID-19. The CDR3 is CASSTAQRRSTDTQYF. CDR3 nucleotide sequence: TGTGCCAGCAGCACGGCTCAGCGGAGAAGCACAGATACGCAGTATTTT. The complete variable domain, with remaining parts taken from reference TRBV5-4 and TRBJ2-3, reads ETGVTQSPTHLIKTRGQQVTLRCSSQSGHNTVSWYQQALGQGPQFIFQYYREEENGRGNFPPRFSGLQFPNYSSELNVNALELDDSALYLCASSTAQRRSTDTQYFGPGTRLTVL.